Listed here are 10 T cell receptor beta chains from one sample, sequenced in a study of cytomegalovirus exposure and HLA in healthy donors. Profiled with immunoSEQ multiplex PCR; TCRdb holds only in-frame clones, not every one. Among roughly 190,000 clones listed, more than 75% were seen once. The sample comprised PBMCs. The origin of the receptors is a man younger than 45 in good health and CMV-seropositive.

As concerns this clone: This CDR3 is also generated by other DNA sequences in the sample. The gene calls are TRBV7-2 and TRBJ2-1, with TRBD1 as a possible D gene (6 bases). CDR3 length: 13 amino acids. CDR1 is SGHTA and CDR2 is FQGNSA in the germline V gene. V was cut by 1 base and J by 6 bases, with 7 bases left in between. The chain's CDR3 is CASSLVGGNEQFF. Here the CDR3 DNA reads TGTGCCAGCAGCTTAGTAGGGGGCAATGAGCAGTTCTTC.

The rearrangement uses TRBV5-1 and TRBJ2-7; TRBD2 matches 10 bases. V shed 5 bases, J shed 2 bases, and the junction held 7 bases outside the gene matches. The CDR3 loop spans 15 amino acids. Germline V gene sequence: CDR1 SGHRS, CDR2 YFSETQ. This CDR3 is CASRLGTSVTYEQYF. The CDR3 nucleotides read TGCGCCAGCAGGCTGGGGACTAGCGTTACCTACGAGCAGTACTTC.

V is TRBV5-1 and J is TRBJ2-3, with D maybe TRBD2 (6 bases). Germline V lookup: CDR1 SGHRS, CDR2 YFSETQ. This CDR3 is built from 15 residues. V lost 0 bases, J lost 2 bases, and 10 bases lay in between. Here the CDR3 DNA reads TGCGCCAGCAGCTTGGCCCCGGGAGCCACAGATACGCAGTATTTT. This translates into CASSLAPGATDTQYF.

This chain joins TRBV28 and TRBJ2-1; 7 bases map to TRBD2. Germline V gene data show CDR1 as MDHEN and CDR2 as SYDVKM. The CDR3 consists of 14 residues. The ends lost 2 bases at V and 4 bases at J; junction bases unmatched: 2. CDR3 sequence reads: CASSLGGVYNEQFF. The CDR3, as DNA: TGTGCCAGCAGTTTAGGGGGGGTTTACAATGAGCAGTTCTTC. Combining the CDR3 with reference TRBV28 and TRBJ2-1 gives the whole variable domain DVKVTQSSRYLVKRTGEKVFLECVQDMDHENMFWYRQDPGLGLRLIYFSYDVKMKEKGDIPEGYSVSREKKERFSLILESASTNQTSMYLCASSLGGVYNEQFFGPGTRLTVL.

The rearrangement links TRBV4-3 to TRBJ2-3; D is uncertain. Germline-derived CDR1 and CDR2 are LGHNA and YSLEER. The CDR3 totals 15 residues. Deletions cut 0 bases from V and 5 bases from J, with 12 bases between. CDR3 in DNA: TGCGCCAGCAGCCAAGACAGGCAGGTGGGAGATACGCAGTATTTT. Translated: CASSQDRQVGDTQYF.

Concerning this clone: The junction differs from germline at one of its ends, possibly a read error. The gene calls are TRBV29-1 and TRBJ2-5; 7 nucleotides line up with TRBD1. The CDR3 loop spans 10 amino acids. Germline assignment: CDR1 SQVTM and CDR2 ANQGSEA. CDR3 residues: CSVEGDSLNF. CDR3 in DNA: TGCAGCGTTGAAGGGGACAGTTTGAACTTC.

The CDR3 DNA follows: TGTGCCACCTTAAACAGGGGAGCCACAGATACGCAGTATTTT. It yields the protein CATLNRGATDTQYF. The chain combines TRBV18 with TRBJ2-3, with 7 bases fitting TRBD1. This CDR3 contains 14 residues. Unmatched junction bases numbered 9, after V lost 10 bases and J lost 2 bases. The germline V gene has CDR1 KGHSH and CDR2 LQKENI.

The rearrangement joins TRBV27 to TRBJ2-1; D is unclear. The CDR3 sequence is 13 residues long. V was pared by 0 bases and J by 7 bases, with 7 bases between. Per germline, CDR1 MNHEY and CDR2 SMNVEV (reference sequence). CDR3 nucleotide sequence: TGTGCCAGCAGTTTATCGGGTACGAATGAGCAGTTCTTC. It codes for CASSLSGTNEQFF.

The V call is TRBV7-7, the J call TRBJ2-1; TRBD1 matches at 7 bases. The CDR3 totals 16 residues. V was pared by 4 bases and J by 0 bases, with 6 bases of the junction left unmatched. Germline V CDR1 and CDR2: SSHAT, FNYEAQ (reference sequence). The CDR3 loop reads CASSSTRGTSYNEQFF. The CDR3 DNA is TGTGCCAGCAGCTCAACCAGGGGGACCTCCTACAATGAGCAGTTCTTC.

This clone was seen once. The chain couples TRBV5-1 to TRBJ2-5; 14 bases agree with TRBD2. V gave up 0 bases and J gave up 4 bases; unmatched junction bases: 8. The CDR3 has 18 residues. The germline V gene has CDR1 SGHRS and CDR2 YFSETQ. The CDR3 DNA sequence: TGCGCCAGCAGCTTGGTGGGACTAGCGGGAGTGGTAGCAGAGACCCAGTACTTC. Amino acids: CASSLVGLAGVVAETQYF.